This T cell receptor beta chain was observed in a study of T cell clonality in common variable immunodeficiency. This clone was seen ten or more times. Its antigen remains unidentified. Read sequence stops 3 residues before the CDR3 end, and the germline J gene provides the missing end. V was clipped by 5 bases and J by 6 bases, with 13 bases between them. CDR1 SEHNR and CDR2 FQNEAQ come from the germline V gene (reference sequence). The CDR3 length is 14 residues. The table came from immunoSEQ multiplex PCR; TCRdb's copy has only in-frame clones and leaves some out. The sample contains roughly 42,000 clones, none occurring once; approximately 2.7% lies in the top ten. Overall study results and limits: Common variable immunodeficiency TCR beta sequences reportedly had fewer deletions and N-nucleotide insertions. TCRbeta clonality was increased in CVID versus healthy controls.

The sequence came from a person between 18 and 69 years old in good health. V gene TRBV7-9 combines with J gene TRBJ1-4, with D hard to call. The sequenced sample was peripheral blood mononuclear cells. The CDR3 bases that were read are TGTGCCAGCAGCCCAAGTAACTCGTATGAAAAA. The encoded protein is CASSPSNSYEK. The entire CDR3 is CASSPSNSYEKLFF.